The sequence of this TCR beta chain was determined in a study of T cell repertoires and leukemia-associated antigens (dated 2019 in TCRdb). About the investigation overall: Around 15 million effective reads were obtained overall, with each sample giving about 5.1 to 6.6 million read pairs and 3.3 to 5.0 million effective reads. In vitro peptide stimulation of healthy T cells was used with the aim of identifying the antigen recognized by a TCR Vbeta21 clone previously found in CML patients.

Taken from cysteine to phenylalanine, the CDR3 has 15 residues. Only CDR3 DNA remains: 45 bases, in frame from the first base. This clonotype was seen many times. Its antigen remains undetermined. Per-base quality was not reported, and no clone a single base away is much larger than it. CD3+ T cells were initially rested overnight at approximately 2.4 million cells/mL in RPMI 1640 lacking fetal bovine serum. Following the manufacturer's instructions, MACS immunomagnetic beads were used to pull CD3+ T cells out of the PBMCs. Broad study findings and their caveats: Direct testing of the expanded clones' antigen specificity and function was not done, and further investigation was required. Across the four groups, there were no significant differences in the numbers of Vbeta genes (approximately 60), Jbeta genes (roughly 13), VDJ rearrangements, or unique CDR3s.

Total RNA was extracted from the cultured T cells with TRIzol reagent. 5' rapid amplification of cDNA ends (5'RACE) was used to amplify TCRbeta libraries from RNA. Library concentration and integrity were checked with Qubit, an Agilent instrument, and quantitative PCR before sequencing. Qualified libraries were sequenced on Illumina HiSeq or MiSeq by a commercial service provider. On the authors' methods: TCR sequences in each sample were identified with MiXCR version 1.8.2. Qualified clones required a CDR3 longer than four amino acids, an in-frame nucleotide length, and no stop codon. An effective read was defined as a read containing the complete CDR3 structure. Validation of expanded clones was performed by RT-PCR with 24 Vbeta primers, GeneScan spectratyping, and Sanger sequencing. TCRdb's own reprocessing of the public reads used fastp at Q25 and MiXCR and kept productive beta chains. Each entry merges the rows of one CDR3 protein and shows their most common DNA and genes. The V and J calls were not made by the authors but by TCRdb's processing. The sample includes 14,000 or so distinct CDR3 sequences, with about 39% observed a single time. In total, the top ten clones hold about 9% of the sample.

Recombination linked TRBV21-1 to TRBJ1-1; the table's D call, TRBD1, has no DNA check behind it. TRBV21-1 is reported as a pseudogene. Sequences were obtained from CD3+ T cells sorted from blood and cultured. This TCR derives from a female donor in good health. The CDR3 region has the sequence CASSKTRDRGIITFF. The DNA sequence is given as TGTGCCAGCAGCAAGACTCGTGACAGGGGGATTATAACTTTCTTT.